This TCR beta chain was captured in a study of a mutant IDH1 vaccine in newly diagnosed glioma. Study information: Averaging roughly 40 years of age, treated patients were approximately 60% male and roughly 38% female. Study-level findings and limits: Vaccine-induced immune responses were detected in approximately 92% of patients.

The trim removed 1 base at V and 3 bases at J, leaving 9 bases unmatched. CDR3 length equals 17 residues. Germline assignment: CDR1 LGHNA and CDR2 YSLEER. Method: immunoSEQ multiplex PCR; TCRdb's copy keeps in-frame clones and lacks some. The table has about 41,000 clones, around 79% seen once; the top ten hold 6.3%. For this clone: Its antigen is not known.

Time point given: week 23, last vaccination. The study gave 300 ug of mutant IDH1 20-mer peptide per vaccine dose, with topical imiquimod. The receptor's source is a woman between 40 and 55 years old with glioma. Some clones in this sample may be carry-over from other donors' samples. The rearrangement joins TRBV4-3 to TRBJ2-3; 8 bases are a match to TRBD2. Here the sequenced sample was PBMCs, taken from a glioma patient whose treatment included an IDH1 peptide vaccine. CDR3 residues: CASSQGLAGWLTDTQYF. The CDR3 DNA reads TGCGCCAGCAGCCAAGGGCTAGCGGGTTGGTTAACAGATACGCAGTATTTT.